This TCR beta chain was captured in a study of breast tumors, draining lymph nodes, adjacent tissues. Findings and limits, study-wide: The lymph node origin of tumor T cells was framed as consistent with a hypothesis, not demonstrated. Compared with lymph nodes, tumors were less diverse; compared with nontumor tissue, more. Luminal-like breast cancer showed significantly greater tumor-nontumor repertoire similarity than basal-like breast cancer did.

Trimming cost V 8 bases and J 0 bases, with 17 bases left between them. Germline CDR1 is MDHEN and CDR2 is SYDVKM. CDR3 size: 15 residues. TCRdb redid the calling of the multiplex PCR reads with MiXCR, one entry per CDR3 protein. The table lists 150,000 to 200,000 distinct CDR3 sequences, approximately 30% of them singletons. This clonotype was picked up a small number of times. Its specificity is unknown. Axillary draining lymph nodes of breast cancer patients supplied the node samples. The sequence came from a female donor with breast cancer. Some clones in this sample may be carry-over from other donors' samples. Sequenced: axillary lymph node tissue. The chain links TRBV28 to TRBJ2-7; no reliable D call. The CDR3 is CASRSSRFSSYEQYF. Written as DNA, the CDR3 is TGTGCCAGCCGATCTTCCAGGTTTAGCTCCTACGAGCAGTACTTC.